The present TCR beta chain was sequenced within a study of shared clonotypes between healthy human individuals. Sequenced by immunoSEQ multiplex PCR; TCRdb stores in-frame clones only, minus some. The sample holds roughly 1,000,000 clones, around 82% seen once. Germline trimming cut 5 bases from V and 5 bases from J; bases unmatched to any gene: 4. The CDR3 is 13 residues long. Looked up from germline, CDR1 is MDHEN and CDR2 is SYDVKM. This clone has just a few counts. Sequencing input: memory CD4+ T cells from PBMCs. Indicated subset: CD45RA-negative fraction. The receptor was derived from a man aged 18 to 29 in good health. Some clones in this sample may be carry-over from other donors' samples. The chain combines TRBV28 with TRBJ1-1, with 8 bases matching TRBD1. The chain's CDR3 is CASSGRQGTEAFF. For the CDR3, the DNA is TGTGCCAGCAGTGGGAGACAGGGGACTGAAGCTTTCTTT.